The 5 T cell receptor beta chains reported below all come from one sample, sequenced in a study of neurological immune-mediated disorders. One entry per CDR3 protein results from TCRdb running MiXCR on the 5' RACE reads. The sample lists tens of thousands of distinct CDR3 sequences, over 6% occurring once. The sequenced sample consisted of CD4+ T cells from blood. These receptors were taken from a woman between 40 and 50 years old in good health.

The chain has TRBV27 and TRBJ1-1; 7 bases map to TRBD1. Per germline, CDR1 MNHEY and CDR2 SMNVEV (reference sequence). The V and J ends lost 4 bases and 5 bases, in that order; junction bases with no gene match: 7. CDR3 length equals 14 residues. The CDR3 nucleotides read TGTGCCAGCAGTTCGGACAGGCCGTGGACTGAAGCTTTCTTT. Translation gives CASSSDRPWTEAFF.

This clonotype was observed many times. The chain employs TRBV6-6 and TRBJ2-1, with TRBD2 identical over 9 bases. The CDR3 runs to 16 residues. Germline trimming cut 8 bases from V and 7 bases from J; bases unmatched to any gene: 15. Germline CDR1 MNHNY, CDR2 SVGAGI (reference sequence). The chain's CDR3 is CASLGAGGPQVNEQFF. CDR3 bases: TGTGCCAGCCTCGGAGCGGGAGGCCCCCAGGTGAATGAGCAGTTCTTC.

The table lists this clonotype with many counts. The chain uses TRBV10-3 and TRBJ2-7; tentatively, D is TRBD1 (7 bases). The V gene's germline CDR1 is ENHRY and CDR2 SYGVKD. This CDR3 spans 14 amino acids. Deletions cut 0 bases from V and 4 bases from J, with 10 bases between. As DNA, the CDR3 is TGTGCCATCAGTGAGTCGGCAGGGGGGTACGAGCAGTACTTC. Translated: CAISESAGGYEQYF.

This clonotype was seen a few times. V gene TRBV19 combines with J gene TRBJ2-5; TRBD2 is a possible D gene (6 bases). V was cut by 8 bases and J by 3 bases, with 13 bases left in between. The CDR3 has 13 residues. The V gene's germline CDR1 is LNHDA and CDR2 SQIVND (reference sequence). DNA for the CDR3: TGTGCCAGTGGGGGGTGGTCCGAAGAGACCCAGTACTTC. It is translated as CASGGWSEETQYF.

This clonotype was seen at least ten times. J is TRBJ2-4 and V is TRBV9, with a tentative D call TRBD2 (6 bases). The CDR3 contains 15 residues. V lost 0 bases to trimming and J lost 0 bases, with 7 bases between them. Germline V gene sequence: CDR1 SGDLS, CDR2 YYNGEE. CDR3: CASSVEAGAKNIQYF. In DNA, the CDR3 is TGTGCCAGCAGCGTAGAAGCGGGAGCCAAAAACATTCAGTACTTC.